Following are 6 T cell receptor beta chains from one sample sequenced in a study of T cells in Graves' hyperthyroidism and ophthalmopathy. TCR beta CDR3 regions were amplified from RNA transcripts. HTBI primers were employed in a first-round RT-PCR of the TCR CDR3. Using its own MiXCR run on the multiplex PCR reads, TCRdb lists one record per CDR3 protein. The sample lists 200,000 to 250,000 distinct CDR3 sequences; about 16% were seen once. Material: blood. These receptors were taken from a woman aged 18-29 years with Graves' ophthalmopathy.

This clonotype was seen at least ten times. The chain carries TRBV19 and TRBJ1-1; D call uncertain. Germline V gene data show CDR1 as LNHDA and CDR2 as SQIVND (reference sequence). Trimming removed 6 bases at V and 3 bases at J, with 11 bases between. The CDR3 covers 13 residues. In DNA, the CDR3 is TGTGCCAGTAGAGGCGGGTCGGACACTGAAGCTTTCTTT. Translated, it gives CASRGGSDTEAFF.

CDR3 amino acids: CASSGGQPQHF. In DNA form, the CDR3 reads TGTGCCAGCAGCGGGGGACAGCCCCAGCATTTT. The chain uses TRBV5-4 and TRBJ1-5; D is perhaps TRBD1 (5 bases). CDR1 and CDR2 (germline): SGHNT, YYREEE (reference sequence). The V and J ends lost 4 bases and 7 bases respectively, with 6 bases between them. The CDR3 loop spans 11 amino acids.

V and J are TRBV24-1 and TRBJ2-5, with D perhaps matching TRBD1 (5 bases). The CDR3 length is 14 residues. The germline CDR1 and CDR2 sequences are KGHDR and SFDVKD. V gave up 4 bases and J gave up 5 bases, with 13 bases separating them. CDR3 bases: TGTGCCACCAGTGACTCAGGCTCAGGGGAGACCCAGTACTTC. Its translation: CATSDSGSGETQYF.

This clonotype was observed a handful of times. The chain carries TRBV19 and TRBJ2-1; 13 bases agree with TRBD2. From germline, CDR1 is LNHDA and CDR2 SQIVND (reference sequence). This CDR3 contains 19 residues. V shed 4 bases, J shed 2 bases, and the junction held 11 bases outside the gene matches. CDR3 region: CASSTRTSGSSWAYNEQFF. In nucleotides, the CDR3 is TGTGCCAGTAGTACTCGGACTAGCGGGAGCTCCTGGGCCTACAATGAGCAGTTCTTC.

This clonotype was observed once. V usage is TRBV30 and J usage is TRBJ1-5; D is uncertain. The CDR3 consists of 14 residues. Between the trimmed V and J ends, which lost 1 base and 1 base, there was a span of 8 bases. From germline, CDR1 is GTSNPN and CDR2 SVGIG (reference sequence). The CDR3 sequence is CAWSGRVSNQPQHF. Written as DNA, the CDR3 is TGTGCCTGGAGTGGTAGGGTGAGCAATCAGCCCCAGCATTTT.

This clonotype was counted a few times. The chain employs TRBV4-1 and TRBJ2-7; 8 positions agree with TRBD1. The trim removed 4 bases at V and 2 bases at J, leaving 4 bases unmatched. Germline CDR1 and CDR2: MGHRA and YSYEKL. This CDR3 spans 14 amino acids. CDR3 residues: CASSPDRDPYEQYF. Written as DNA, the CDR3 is TGCGCCAGCAGCCCGGACAGGGATCCCTACGAGCAGTACTTC.